A single sample gave rise to the 21 T cell receptor beta chains below, sequenced in a study of cytotoxic CD8 clonotypes in ibrutinib-treated CLL. Sequencing was performed with immunoSEQ multiplex PCR; in TCRdb, only in-frame clones are kept and a portion is missing. Of over 95,000 clones listed, about 53% are singletons. The source material was PBMCs, sampled after 24 months of ibrutinib treatment. The source of these receptors is a human donor with chronic lymphocytic leukemia.

This sequence joins TRBV13 and TRBJ2-3; D gene uncertain. This CDR3 has 13 residues. V lost 5 bases, J lost 3 bases, and 9 bases lay in between. In germline, CDR1 is PRHDT, CDR2 FYEKMQ (reference sequence). The CDR3 DNA sequence: TGTGCCAGCAGCCGTTTGGGAACAGATACGCAGTATTTT. Translation: CASSRLGTDTQYF. The full variable domain, with the rest looked up from reference TRBV13 and TRBJ2-3, is AAGVIQSPRHLIKEKRETATLKCYPIPRHDTVYWYQQGPGQDPQFLISFYEKMQSDKGSIPDRFSAQQFSDYHSELNMSSLELGDSALYFCASSRLGTDTQYFGPGTRLTVL.

The V call is TRBV9, the J call TRBJ2-1; a weak D match, TRBD2 (5 bases). CDR3 length: 15 amino acids. The germline gives CDR1 SGDLS, CDR2 YYNGEE. V lost 0 bases to trimming and J lost 2 bases, with 9 bases between them. The CDR3 loop reads CASSVAGEPYNEQFF. The CDR3 coding sequence is TGTGCCAGCAGCGTAGCCGGGGAACCCTACAATGAGCAGTTCTTC.

The chain recombines TRBV6-6 with TRBJ1-1; D ambiguous. V shed 6 bases and J shed 0 bases, with 2 bases lying between them. In germline, CDR1 is MNHNY, CDR2 SVGAGI (reference sequence). The CDR3 runs to 11 residues. The CDR3 DNA follows: TGTGCCAGCAGAGTGAACACTGAAGCTTTCTTT. Translated, it gives CASRVNTEAFF.

V is TRBV7-3 and J is TRBJ2-7; D might be TRBD1 (6 bases). V was trimmed by 7 bases and J by 4 bases, leaving 11 bases between them. This CDR3 comprises 12 residues. Looked up from germline, CDR1 is SGHTA and CDR2 is FQGTGA. In DNA, the CDR3 is TGTGCCAGCACCATACAGGGATACGAGCAGTACTTC. It specifies CASTIQGYEQYF.

This chain joins TRBV30 and TRBJ1-6, with D maybe TRBD1 (6 bases). Deletions cut 0 bases from V and 13 bases from J, with 7 bases between. Looked up from germline, CDR1 is GTSNPN and CDR2 is SVGIG (reference sequence). The CDR3 sequence is 11 residues long. The CDR3 DNA follows: TGTGCCTGGAGTGTACAGGGTCCCCTCCACTTT. Amino acids: CAWSVQGPLHF. The full variable domain, with the rest looked up from reference TRBV30 and TRBJ1-6, is SQTIHQWPATLVQPVGSPLSLECTVEGTSNPNLYWYRQAAGRGLQLLFYSVGIGQISSEVPQNLSASRPQDRQFILSSKKLLLSDSGFYLCAWSVQGPLHFGNGTRLTVT.

The chain uses TRBV5-1 and TRBJ1-1; tentatively, D is TRBD1 (6 bases). Trimming took off 2 bases at V and 1 base at J, with 6 bases between the two ends. Germline-derived CDR1 and CDR2 are SGHRS and YFSETQ. This CDR3 has 13 amino acids. The DNA for the CDR3 is TGCGCCAGCAGCTTACAGGGGAACACTGAAGCTTTCTTT. Translating it yields CASSLQGNTEAFF.

This clone has more than one count but fewer than ten. The V and J genes are TRBV11-3 and TRBJ2-1; D remains unclear. CDR1 and CDR2 from the germline V gene are SGHNT and YENEEA. The CDR3 is 12 amino acids. The ends were cut back, 2 bases at V and 8 bases at J, with 7 bases in the middle. Here the CDR3 DNA reads TGTGCCAGCAGCTTAATGTCTTATGAGCAGTTCTTC. It encodes CASSLMSYEQFF.

The chain uses TRBV19 and TRBJ2-2; TRBD1 matches at 10 bases. CDR1 LNHDA and CDR2 SQIVND come from the germline V gene (reference sequence). The CDR3 consists of 15 residues. Losses at the gene ends were 5 bases for V and 6 bases for J; bases not matched to a gene: 6. The CDR3 spells CASSSTGGASGELFF. CDR3 coding DNA: TGTGCCAGTAGTTCGACAGGGGGCGCGTCCGGGGAGCTGTTTTTT.

The rearrangement joins TRBV18 to TRBJ2-7; D gene unclear. V gave up 1 base and J gave up 4 bases, with 11 bases separating them. Looked up from germline, CDR1 is KGHSH and CDR2 is LQKENI. The length of the CDR3 is 14 residues. The CDR3, as DNA: TGTGCCAGCTCACCACAGGCGGAGCTTTACGAGCAGTACTTC. Translation: CASSPQAELYEQYF.

The rearrangement joins TRBV21-1 to TRBJ2-5; TRBD1 is taken as the D call from the table, unchecked against the DNA. TRBV21-1 is marked as a pseudogene. The CDR3 covers 15 residues. CDR3 sequence (DNA): TGTGCCAGCAGCAAACCGGGACAGGGCCAAGAGACCCAGTACTTC. Its protein is CASSKPGQGQETQYF.

The chain uses TRBV5-1 and TRBJ1-2; 7 positions agree with TRBD1. CDR3 length: 15 amino acids. CDR1 is SGHRS, CDR2 YFSETQ, per germline. V was pared by 0 bases and J by 6 bases, with 8 bases of the junction left unmatched. The CDR3 nucleotides are TGCGCCAGCAGCTTGGAAGACAGGGCTTCCCATGGCTACACCTTC. It specifies CASSLEDRASHGYTF.

By its share, this clone is medium-sized. The V and J genes are TRBV10-3 and TRBJ2-1; 8 bases map to TRBD1. The V gene's germline CDR1 is ENHRY and CDR2 SYGVKD. Losses at the gene ends were 0 bases for V and 4 bases for J; bases not matched to a gene: 5. The CDR3 extends over 16 amino acids. CDR3 coding DNA: TGTGCCATCAGTGAGTCTGACAGGGGATCTTACAATGAGCAGTTCTTC. Its protein product is CAISESDRGSYNEQFF.

V gene TRBV30 combines with J gene TRBJ1-1, with D hard to call. Between the trimmed V and J ends, which lost 4 bases and 2 bases, there was a span of 11 bases. Germline lookup yields CDR1 GTSNPN and CDR2 SVGIG (reference sequence). This CDR3 spans 13 amino acids. The CDR3: CAWTVDLNTEAFF. DNA of the CDR3: TGTGCCTGGACTGTGGACCTTAACACTGAAGCTTTCTTT.

This clone was counted between two and nine times. The J gene is TRBJ2-1, the V gene TRBV27; 14 bases line up with TRBD2. The germline gives CDR1 MNHEY, CDR2 SMNVEV (reference sequence). CDR3 length equals 15 residues. With 4 bases clipped from V and 6 bases from J, the junction kept 2 bases outside the gene matches. CDR3 sequence (DNA): TGTGCCAGCAGTTCGGGGACTAGCGGGAGCAATGAGCAGTTCTTC. It is translated as CASSSGTSGSNEQFF.

The sample holds many counts of this clone. The CDR3 here is CASSRTSAPQETQYF. Here the CDR3 DNA reads TGTGCCAGCAGTCGGACCAGCGCCCCCCAAGAGACCCAGTACTTC. The chain uses TRBV7-9 and TRBJ2-5; D remains ambiguous. The CDR3 is 15 amino acids. The V end was cut by 6 bases, the J end by 1 base, with 15 bases between. Germline CDR1 reads SEHNR; CDR2 reads FQNEAQ (reference sequence).

This CDR3 is CASSQKGNPGTDGYTF. As DNA, the CDR3 is TGTGCCAGCAGCCAAAAAGGGAATCCCGGGACAGACGGCTACACCTTC. The chain employs TRBV4-2 and TRBJ1-2, with TRBD1 identical over 7 bases. The V gene end was trimmed by 2 bases and the J gene end by 8 bases; junction bases not matched to a gene: 14. The CDR3 length is 16 residues. The V gene's germline CDR1 is LGHNA and CDR2 YNFKEQ.

In this sample, this clone turned up a few times. The chain employs TRBV5-6 and TRBJ2-3; 7 bases line up with TRBD1. This CDR3 is built from 14 residues. The germline gives CDR1 SGHDT, CDR2 YYEEEE. V gave up 4 bases and J gave up 2 bases; unmatched junction bases: 4. The CDR3: CASSVTGSTDTQYF. DNA for the CDR3: TGTGCCAGCAGCGTGACAGGGTCCACAGATACGCAGTATTTT.

V usage is TRBV30 and J usage is TRBJ2-2; the match to TRBD2 covers 8 bases. CDR1 is GTSNPN and CDR2 is SVGIG in the germline V gene (reference sequence). The J segment lost 2 bases and the V segment lost 1 base, leaving 3 bases of the junction unmatched. This CDR3 has 15 residues. The CDR3 sequence: CAWSGSGENTGELFF. The CDR3 DNA reads as TGTGCCTGGAGTGGTAGCGGGGAAAACACCGGGGAGCTGTTTTTT.

This clone was detected a few times. This chain links TRBV7-9 with TRBJ1-3; D uncertain. Looked up from germline, CDR1 is SEHNR and CDR2 is FQNEAQ (reference sequence). Trimming pared 4 bases from V and 0 bases from J, leaving 10 bases between. This CDR3 spans 15 amino acids. The CDR3 nucleotides read TGTGCCAGCAGCTACGACGGATACTCTGGAAACACCATATATTTT. This codes for CASSYDGYSGNTIYF.

This clone has more than one count but fewer than ten. The chain uses TRBV30 and TRBJ2-7; D is uncertain. CDR1 and CDR2 (germline): GTSNPN, SVGIG (reference sequence). This CDR3 spans 12 amino acids. V was cut by 1 base and J by 2 bases, with 6 bases left in between. CDR3 residues: CAWSGSPYEQYF. CDR3 coding DNA: TGTGCCTGGAGTGGGTCACCCTACGAGCAGTACTTC.

This chain uses TRBV30 with TRBJ2-7; the match to TRBD2 covers 8 bases. V dropped 5 bases and J dropped 4; count of bases not matched to a gene: 4. The CDR3 totals 12 residues. The germline gives CDR1 GTSNPN, CDR2 SVGIG (reference sequence). In DNA, the CDR3 is TGTGCCTGGGCGGGAGGCGCTTACGAGCAGTACTTC. This translates into CAWAGGAYEQYF.